Below, 27 T cell receptor beta chains from the same sample are listed, as sequenced in a study of blood T cell repertoires in COVID-19. Clones were sequenced by immunoSEQ multiplex PCR, and TCRdb holds only the in-frame ones, with some missing. The table records about 120,000 clones, less than 90% of them present only once. The specimen was peripheral blood. Source of these receptors: a man aged 80 or over with acute or convalescent COVID-19.

The chain has TRBV19 and TRBJ1-5; TRBD1 agrees at 8 bases. From germline, CDR1 is LNHDA and CDR2 SQIVND (reference sequence). Unmatched junction bases numbered 3, after V lost 6 bases and J lost 2 bases. The CDR3 is 14 amino acids. CDR3 in DNA: TGTGCCAGTAGCCCGACAGGGGGCAATCAGCCCCAGCATTTT. Translating it yields CASSPTGGNQPQHF.

The V call is TRBV9, the J call TRBJ1-5; no clear D. V gave up 0 bases and J gave up 5 bases, with 12 bases separating them. Germline CDR1 reads SGDLS; CDR2 reads YYNGEE. This CDR3 has 15 amino acids. CDR3 amino acids: CASSVGAEIYQPQHF. CDR3 DNA sequence: TGTGCCAGCAGCGTAGGGGCAGAGATCTATCAGCCCCAGCATTTT.

The V call is TRBV18, the J call TRBJ2-5; D gene uncertain. The CDR3 is 13 amino acids. V lost 0 bases, J lost 7 bases, and 9 bases lay in between. Germline V gene lookup returns CDR1 KGHSH and CDR2 LQKENI. CDR3 amino acids: CASSPPSEATQYF. The CDR3 region has the DNA TGTGCCAGCTCACCACCGTCCGAGGCGACCCAGTACTTC.

The V and J genes are TRBV7-2 and TRBJ2-3; the D gene is possibly TRBD2 (6 bases). The CDR3 runs 14 residues. From germline, CDR1 is SGHTA and CDR2 FQGNSA. V lost 6 bases and J lost 3, with 13 bases in between. The CDR3 sequence is CASRLAGGTDTQYF. As DNA, the CDR3 is TGTGCCAGCAGACTAGCCGGTGGTACAGATACGCAGTATTTT.

The chain has TRBV4-1 and TRBJ2-3; 12 bases match TRBD2. This CDR3 is built from 16 residues. The V and J ends lost 1 base and 6 bases, in that order; junction bases with no gene match: 5. The germline V gene encodes CDR1 MGHRA and CDR2 YSYEKL. DNA for the CDR3: TGCGCCAGCAGCCAAGTATCGCTAGCGGGGGGGGATACGCAGTATTTT. Protein product: CASSQVSLAGGDTQYF.

The chain links TRBV29-1 to TRBJ1-2; TRBD1 matches at 10 bases. The CDR3 spans 13 residues. Germline V lookup: CDR1 SQVTM, CDR2 ANQGSEA. CDR3 amino acids: CRGDGQGGDGYTF. The CDR3 DNA reads TGCCGCGGGGACGGACAGGGGGGGGATGGCTACACCTTC. The full variable domain, in which reference TRBV29-1 and TRBJ1-2 provide the parts outside the CDR3, is SAVISQKPSRDICQRGTSLTIQCQVDSQVTMMFWYRQQPGQSLTLIATANQGSEATYESGFVIDKFPISRPNLTFSTLTVSNMSPEDSSIYLCRGDGQGGDGYTFGSGTRLTVV.

This chain links TRBV5-1 with TRBJ2-3; 13 bases fit TRBD2. This CDR3 is built from 16 residues. Trimming at V came to 4 bases and at J to 4 bases, leaving 6 bases not matched to a gene. The V gene's germline CDR1 is SGHRS and CDR2 YFSETQ. The CDR3 nucleotides read TGCGCCAGCAGCCCCTGGACTAGCGGGAGTGCAGATACGCAGTATTTT. Protein: CASSPWTSGSADTQYF.

This chain links TRBV4-2 with TRBJ1-3, with a possible D match to TRBD1 (5 bases). Germline V gene lookup returns CDR1 LGHNA and CDR2 YNFKEQ. V lost 6 bases and J 0 bases, leaving 12 bases between the germline ends. This CDR3 has 15 residues. The CDR3 protein is CASSDRALSGNTIYF. For the CDR3, the DNA is TGTGCCAGCAGTGACAGAGCCCTCTCTGGAAACACCATATATTTT.

The gene calls are TRBV24-1 and TRBJ2-1; tentatively, D is TRBD2 (6 bases). V gave up 10 bases and J gave up 3 bases, with 21 bases separating them. The CDR3 is made up of 16 amino acids. Germline V gives CDR1 KGHDR, CDR2 SFDVKD. The CDR3 loop is CATSRRGGTIYNEQFF. The CDR3 region has the DNA TGTGCCACTTCCCGGAGGGGCGGGACGATCTACAATGAGCAGTTCTTC.

The chain is built from TRBV6-4 and TRBJ2-1, with D tentatively TRBD1 (5 bases). CDR3 length equals 14 residues. V lost 4 bases and J 5 bases, leaving 12 bases between the germline ends. The germline CDR1 and CDR2 sequences are MRHNA and SNTAGT. The CDR3 DNA reads TGTGCCAGCAGTGCCGACAGCATTCACAATGAGCAGTTCTTC. Its translation is CASSADSIHNEQFF.

This chain links TRBV29-1 with TRBJ1-5; TRBD1 is a possible D gene (5 bases). Trimming pared 4 bases from V and 3 bases from J, leaving 10 bases between. CDR1 is SQVTM, CDR2 ANQGSEA, per germline. The CDR3 contains 13 residues. The CDR3 region is CSVVTDNNQPQHF. Written as DNA, the CDR3 is TGCAGCGTTGTGACAGACAACAATCAGCCCCAGCATTTT.

The rearrangement links TRBV2 to TRBJ2-3, with 8 bases lining up with TRBD1. Trimming removed 6 bases from V and 3 bases from J; junction bases left unmatched: 5. This CDR3 comprises 14 residues. Germline assignment: CDR1 SNHLY and CDR2 FYNNEI. This CDR3 is CASRVRGQTDTQYF. CDR3 DNA: TGTGCCAGCAGAGTCAGGGGGCAAACAGATACGCAGTATTTT.

This chain links TRBV5-1 with TRBJ2-5; no clear D gene. The germline V and J ends were trimmed by 0 bases and 5 bases, with 8 bases remaining between them. This CDR3 spans 13 amino acids. Germline CDR1 is SGHRS and CDR2 is YFSETQ. The CDR3 loop is CASSLELPETQYF. In nucleotides, the CDR3 is TGCGCCAGCAGCTTGGAACTCCCCGAGACCCAGTACTTC.

The chain joins TRBV7-9 to TRBJ2-7; 9 bases are shared with TRBD1. This CDR3 spans 15 amino acids. V shed 2 bases, J shed 5 bases, and the junction held 7 bases outside the gene matches. Germline V gene sequence: CDR1 SEHNR, CDR2 FQNEAQ (reference sequence). The CDR3: CASSLPGQGLNEQYF. The CDR3 nucleotides read TGTGCCAGCAGCTTACCGGGACAGGGACTCAACGAGCAGTACTTC. The full variable domain, completed using reference TRBV7-9 and TRBJ2-7, is DTGVSQNPRHKITKRGQNVTFRCDPISEHNRLYWYRQTLGQGPEFLTYFQNEAQLEKSRLLSDRFSAERPKGSFSTLEIQRTEQGDSAMYLCASSLPGQGLNEQYFGPGTRLTVT.

The chain links TRBV10-3 to TRBJ2-1; 7 nucleotides match TRBD1. The germline V gene has CDR1 ENHRY and CDR2 SYGVKD. The CDR3 contains 14 residues. Trimming removed 8 bases from V and 5 bases from J; junction bases left unmatched: 9. CDR3 in amino acids: CAIGPGQRNNEQFF. CDR3 in DNA: TGTGCCATCGGACCGGGACAGCGGAACAATGAGCAGTTCTTC.

V is TRBV18 and J is TRBJ1-3; tentatively, D is TRBD1 (5 bases). The CDR3 length is 17 residues. Germline V lookup: CDR1 KGHSH, CDR2 LQKENI. V was cut by 3 bases and J by 0 bases, with 15 bases left in between. For the CDR3, the DNA is TGTGCCAGCTCACCCGTAGTACAGGCGAGCTCTGGAAACACCATATATTTT. Amino acids: CASSPVVQASSGNTIYF.

The chain uses TRBV5-1 and TRBJ2-2; 8 bases fit TRBD2. The CDR3 has 15 amino acids. Per the germline V gene, CDR1 is SGHRS and CDR2 is YFSETQ. V shed 2 bases and J 4 bases; nucleotides not matched to a gene: 4. CDR3 protein: CASSFAGGSTGELFF. CDR3 nucleotide sequence: TGCGCCAGCAGCTTCGCGGGGGGTAGCACCGGGGAGCTGTTTTTT.

V is TRBV5-1 and J is TRBJ1-3; 7 nucleotides align to TRBD1. CDR1 SGHRS and CDR2 YFSETQ come from the germline V gene. This CDR3 has 16 amino acids. The trim removed 3 bases at V and 0 bases at J, leaving 6 bases unmatched. CDR3 in DNA: TGCGCCAGCAGCTACCAGGGGGGCACCTCTGGAAACACCATATATTTT. Protein: CASSYQGGTSGNTIYF. The whole variable domain, filled in from reference TRBV5-1 and TRBJ1-3, reads KAGVTQTPRYLIKTRGQQVTLSCSPISGHRSVSWYQQTPGQGLQFLFEYFSETQRNKGNFPGRFSGRQFSNSRSEMNVSTLELGDSALYLCASSYQGGTSGNTIYFGEGSWLTVV.

V and J are TRBV9 and TRBJ1-3, with 7 bases matching TRBD1. The germline V gene encodes CDR1 SGDLS and CDR2 YYNGEE. The length of the CDR3 is 15 residues. The junction had 1 base not matched to a gene; V was cut back by 0 bases and J by 1 base. Here the CDR3 reads CASSVEGQSGNTIYF. CDR3 bases: TGTGCCAGCAGCGTAGAGGGACAGTCTGGAAACACCATATATTTT. Full variable domain (rest looked up from reference TRBV9 and TRBJ1-3): DSGVTQTPKHLITATGQRVTLRCSPRSGDLSVYWYQQSLDQGLQFLIQYYNGEERAKGNILERFSAQQFPDLHSELNLSSLELGDSALYFCASSVEGQSGNTIYFGEGSWLTVV.

The CDR3 reads CASSLWTSGSRQETQYF. Written as DNA, the CDR3 is TGTGCCAGCAGCTTGTGGACTAGCGGGAGTAGGCAAGAGACCCAGTACTTC. The chain carries TRBV5-6 and TRBJ2-5, with 13 bases lining up with TRBD2. CDR3 length equals 17 residues. Germline V gene sequence: CDR1 SGHDT, CDR2 YYEEEE. V gave up 1 base and J gave up 2 bases; unmatched junction bases: 5.

This chain connects TRBV19 to TRBJ1-1; 7 bases are a match to TRBD1. The CDR3 contains 19 residues. J lost 1 base, V lost 4 bases, and 18 bases had no gene match. Germline V gene data show CDR1 as LNHDA and CDR2 as SQIVND (reference sequence). CDR3 sequence: CASSTDRERGNLGNTEAFF. The CDR3, as DNA: TGTGCCAGTAGTACCGACAGGGAAAGGGGGAACCTTGGGAACACTGAAGCTTTCTTT.

CDR3: CASSYSEGSNEKLFF. CDR3 in DNA: TGTGCCAGCAGTTACTCTGAGGGTTCGAATGAAAAACTGTTTTTT. The chain has TRBV6-5 and TRBJ1-4; the D is unclear. This CDR3 region has 15 residues. Deletions cut 0 bases from V and 5 bases from J, with 10 bases between. CDR1 is MNHEY and CDR2 is SVGAGI in the germline V gene.

This rearrangement joins TRBV6-5 to TRBJ2-6; D not resolved. There are 15 residues in the CDR3. V was cut by 2 bases and J by 4 bases, with 9 bases left in between. Per the germline V gene, CDR1 is MNHEY and CDR2 is SVGAGI. The CDR3 here is CASSYGQSGANVLTF. The CDR3 DNA reads as TGTGCCAGCAGTTACGGGCAATCCGGGGCCAACGTCCTGACTTTC.

The CDR3: CASSEVGRLLETQYF. Written as DNA, the CDR3 is TGTGCCAGCAGTGAAGTGGGCCGATTGTTAGAGACCCAGTACTTC. V gene TRBV6-1 combines with J gene TRBJ2-5; D unresolved. The length of the CDR3 is 15 residues. The ends were cut back, 1 base at V and 4 bases at J, with 13 bases in the middle. Looked up from germline, CDR1 is MNHNS and CDR2 is SASEGT.

V and J are TRBV19 and TRBJ1-4, with D unresolved. This CDR3 comprises 15 residues. V lost 1 base and J 4 bases, leaving 10 bases between the germline ends. The germline gives CDR1 LNHDA, CDR2 SQIVND (reference sequence). In DNA form, the CDR3 reads TGTGCCAGTAGTATAGCAGTCCGGGGTAATGAAAAACTGTTTTTT. Translating it yields CASSIAVRGNEKLFF.

This rearrangement joins TRBV18 to TRBJ2-3; perhaps TRBD2 as D (6 bases). Germline loops: CDR1 KGHSH, CDR2 LQKENI. V was pared by 2 bases and J by 6 bases, with 9 bases between. The CDR3 sequence is 13 residues long. Here the CDR3 DNA reads TGTGCCAGCTCACCAGGGACTTCTGATACGCAGTATTTT. This sequence encodes CASSPGTSDTQYF.

CDR3 loop: CASKRQPYSGNTIYF. CDR3 in DNA: TGTGCCAGTAAACGACAGCCCTACTCTGGAAACACCATATATTTT. This rearrangement joins TRBV19 to TRBJ1-3; TRBD1 might be the D (5 bases). Trimming took off 7 bases at V and 0 bases at J, with 13 bases between the two ends. There are 15 residues in the CDR3. Germline V lookup: CDR1 LNHDA, CDR2 SQIVND (reference sequence).